One sample yielded the 9 T cell receptor beta chains listed below, sequenced in a study of OX40 agonist ivuxolimab in advanced cancers. Sequencing was performed with immunoSEQ multiplex PCR; in TCRdb, only in-frame clones are kept and a portion is missing. In the table there are around 100,000 clones, 90% of which are singletons. The input for sequencing was CD4+ or CD8+ T cells sorted from blood, taken in a trial of the OX40 agonist ivuxolimab. These receptors all come from an adult with an advanced solid tumor such as melanoma, head and neck, liver or kidney cancer.

The V and J genes are TRBV5-1 and TRBJ2-3; 7 positions match TRBD1. Germline V gene sequence: CDR1 SGHRS, CDR2 YFSETQ. This CDR3 region has 14 residues. Trimming cost V 3 bases and J 2 bases; bases outside gene matches: 3. As DNA, the CDR3 is TGCGCCAGCAGCTCCACAGGGGACACAGATACGCAGTATTTT. It is translated as CASSSTGDTDTQYF.

The chain links TRBV30 to TRBJ2-5; 9 bases align to TRBD2. Germline CDR1 and CDR2: GTSNPN and SVGIG (reference sequence). Germline trimming cut 0 bases from V and 0 bases from J; bases unmatched to any gene: 8. This CDR3 comprises 17 residues. CDR3 bases: TGTGCCTGGAGTGTACTGGTAGCGGGGGAGTACCAAGAGACCCAGTACTTC. This sequence encodes CAWSVLVAGEYQETQYF.

J is TRBJ2-3 and V is TRBV11-3; no reliable D call. V was pared by 4 bases and J by 5 bases, with 13 bases between. CDR3 length equals 14 residues. Germline CDR1 is SGHNT and CDR2 is YENEEA. The DNA for the CDR3 is TGTGCCAGCAGCTCCCATCCCCCAGTAGATACGCAGTATTTT. This codes for CASSSHPPVDTQYF.

This chain links TRBV30 with TRBJ2-6; D uncertain. The CDR3 has 13 amino acids. V was pared by 2 bases and J by 5 bases, with 7 bases between. Germline-derived CDR1 and CDR2 are GTSNPN and SVGIG (reference sequence). CDR3 residues: CAWSWRRANVLTF. The CDR3 DNA is TGTGCCTGGAGTTGGCGGAGGGCCAACGTCCTGACTTTC.

V gene TRBV19 combines with J gene TRBJ1-1; D is unclear. Trimming took 8 bases from V and 1 from J, leaving 11 bases between them. Looked up from germline, CDR1 is LNHDA and CDR2 is SQIVND (reference sequence). The CDR3 totals 13 residues. The CDR3 DNA reads TGTGCCAGTGCGGAGGGAGCGAACACTGAAGCTTTCTTT. Translating it yields CASAEGANTEAFF. Full variable domain (missing parts from reference TRBV19 and TRBJ1-1): DGGITQSPKYLFRKEGQNVTLSCEQNLNHDAMYWYRQDPGQGLRLIYYSQIVNDFQKGDIAEGYSVSREKKESFPLTVTSAQKNPTAFYLCASAEGANTEAFFGQGTRLTVV.

This chain joins TRBV6-1 and TRBJ1-2, with unresolved D. The ends were cut back, 1 base at V and 5 bases at J, with 8 bases in the middle. The CDR3 consists of 13 residues. Germline V gives CDR1 MNHNS, CDR2 SASEGT. CDR3 in DNA: TGTGCCAGCAGTGAAGGGAGTCGATATGGCTACACCTTC. It codes for CASSEGSRYGYTF.

The chain recombines TRBV6-5 with TRBJ1-1; D gene unclear. Trimming removed 4 bases at V and 1 base at J, with 13 bases between. The CDR3 extends over 15 amino acids. CDR1 is MNHEY and CDR2 is SVGAGI in the germline V gene. Here the CDR3 DNA reads TGTGCCAGCAGTTCCCAATCACGGACGAACACTGAAGCTTTCTTT. This codes for CASSSQSRTNTEAFF.

V is TRBV5-1 and J is TRBJ1-2; weak D call: TRBD1 (5 bases). The germline V and J ends were trimmed by 3 bases and 7 bases, with 19 bases remaining between them. This CDR3 comprises 15 residues. Germline V gene sequence: CDR1 SGHRS, CDR2 YFSETQ. The CDR3 loop is CASSSQQQGRGGYTF. The CDR3 nucleotides read TGCGCCAGCAGCTCCCAGCAGCAGGGTAGGGGTGGCTACACCTTC.

The chain links TRBV28 to TRBJ2-3; D is unresolved. Germline V gene lookup returns CDR1 MDHEN and CDR2 SYDVKM. Trimming took 5 bases from V and 6 from J, leaving 12 bases between them. The CDR3 runs to 13 residues. The CDR3 nucleotides read TGTGCCAGCAGTCCCGGGTCTGGGGATACGCAGTATTTT. This translates into CASSPGSGDTQYF.